These 28 T cell receptor beta chains were all obtained from the same sample, sequenced in a study of blood T cell repertoires in COVID-19. Sequencing was performed with immunoSEQ multiplex PCR; in TCRdb, only in-frame clones are kept and a portion is missing. This table has approximately 530,000 clones, roughly nine tenths appearing once. What was sequenced was peripheral blood. The receptors come from a woman in her forties or fifties with COVID-19, enrolled during active disease.

This rearrangement joins TRBV4-1 to TRBJ2-1; 8 bases align to TRBD2. The V gene's germline CDR1 is MGHRA and CDR2 YSYEKL. This CDR3 has 17 residues. J gave up 3 bases and V 0 bases, and 7 bases lay outside the gene matches. The CDR3 loop is CASSQDAGRGDYNEQFF. DNA for the CDR3: TGCGCCAGCAGCCAAGACGCCGGGCGGGGGGACTACAATGAGCAGTTCTTC.

This rearrangement joins TRBV12-3 or TRBV12-4 to TRBJ2-1; D unclear. V was clipped by 7 bases and J by 10 bases, with 11 bases between them. The CDR3 runs to 11 residues. In DNA form, the CDR3 reads TGTGCCAGCAACAGTCCGCTAGAGCAGTTCTTC. Protein product: CASNSPLEQFF.

The V and J genes are TRBV27 and TRBJ2-7; 8 nucleotides line up with TRBD2. V was clipped by 2 bases and J by 5 bases; unmatched bases: 8. CDR1 and CDR2 (germline): MNHEY, SMNVEV (reference sequence). This CDR3 has 15 residues. The CDR3 DNA is TGTGCCAGCAGTTTAAGGCGGGGGGCCACCCACGAGCAGTACTTC. It specifies CASSLRRGATHEQYF.

This rearrangement joins TRBV9 to TRBJ1-6; tentative D call: TRBD1 (5 bases). The V gene lost 0 bases and the J gene lost 7 bases, with 8 bases spanning the gap. CDR1 is SGDLS and CDR2 is YYNGEE in the germline V gene. The CDR3 runs to 14 residues. The CDR3 spells CASSVEGVNSPLHF. The CDR3 bases are TGTGCCAGCAGCGTAGAAGGGGTAAATTCACCCCTCCACTTT.

V is TRBV19 and J is TRBJ1-5; D is undetermined. Germline CDR1 reads LNHDA; CDR2 reads SQIVND (reference sequence). The CDR3 totals 13 residues. The ends were cut back, 3 bases at V and 5 bases at J, with 8 bases in the middle. This CDR3 reads CASSMYGDQPQHF. Written as DNA, the CDR3 is TGTGCCAGTAGTATGTACGGGGATCAGCCCCAGCATTTT.

This chain uses TRBV5-8 with TRBJ1-4, with 11 bases matching TRBD1. The CDR3 contains 16 residues. Germline V gives CDR1 SGHTS, CDR2 YDEGEE. After removal of 3 bases from V and 3 bases from J, the junction contained 4 bases not matched to a gene. This CDR3 is CASSSGTGGSNEKLFF. DNA of the CDR3: TGTGCCAGCAGCTCCGGGACAGGGGGTTCTAATGAAAAACTGTTTTTT.

This chain connects TRBV5-5 to TRBJ2-2, with D perhaps matching TRBD2 (6 bases). Germline V gene lookup returns CDR1 SGHKS and CDR2 YYEKEE (reference sequence). The V gene lost 5 bases and the J gene lost 1 base, with 12 bases spanning the gap. The CDR3 covers 15 residues. CDR3 bases: TGTGCCAGCAGTACGACTAGACTGAACACCGGGGAGCTGTTTTTT. The encoded protein is CASSTTRLNTGELFF.

V gene TRBV5-8 combines with J gene TRBJ2-3; no clear D gene. Trimming shortened V by 4 bases and J by 6 bases, and 15 bases separated the two germline ends. CDR3 size: 14 residues. Germline CDR1 reads SGHTS; CDR2 reads YDEGEE. The DNA for the CDR3 is TGTGCCAGCAGCCCCGAAACCCGGTTGGATACGCAGTATTTT. This translates into CASSPETRLDTQYF. Complete variable domain (other parts from reference TRBV5-8 and TRBJ2-3): EAGVTQSPTHLIKTRGQQATLRCSPISGHTSVYWYQQALGLGLQFLLWYDEGEERNRGNFPPRFSGRQFPNYSSELNVNALELEDSALYLCASSPETRLDTQYFGPGTRLTVL.

This chain links TRBV9 with TRBJ2-7, with D hard to call. Germline CDR1 reads SGDLS; CDR2 reads YYNGEE. The V gene lost 0 bases and the J gene lost 5 bases, with 12 bases spanning the gap. The CDR3 is 14 residues long. CDR3 loop: CASSVVSGSHEQYF. The CDR3 nucleotides read TGTGCCAGCAGCGTAGTCTCAGGTTCCCACGAGCAGTACTTC.

The chain has TRBV20-1 and TRBJ1-1; D is uncertain. V gave up 6 bases and J gave up 4 bases, with 9 bases separating them. The length of the CDR3 is 11 residues. Germline CDR1 reads DFQATT; CDR2 reads SNEGSKA (reference sequence). This chain's CDR3 is CSADLGTEAFF. Written as DNA, the CDR3 is TGCAGTGCGGACTTAGGCACTGAAGCTTTCTTT.

The rearrangement joins TRBV19 to TRBJ2-6; 10 positions agree with TRBD1. CDR1 is LNHDA and CDR2 is SQIVND in the germline V gene (reference sequence). V shed 4 bases and J 4 bases; nucleotides not matched to a gene: 7. The CDR3 has 17 amino acids. CDR3 in amino acids: CASSTTGTGDGANVLTF. The CDR3 DNA sequence: TGTGCCAGTAGTACGACCGGGACAGGGGACGGGGCCAACGTCCTGACTTTC. Complete variable domain (other parts from reference TRBV19 and TRBJ2-6): DGGITQSPKYLFRKEGQNVTLSCEQNLNHDAMYWYRQDPGQGLRLIYYSQIVNDFQKGDIAEGYSVSREKKESFPLTVTSAQKNPTAFYLCASSTTGTGDGANVLTFGAGSRLTVL.

A remark on this clone: Within the sample, other DNA sequences also encode this same CDR3. This rearrangement joins TRBV9 to TRBJ1-5; 9 bases are shared with TRBD1. Germline CDR1 is SGDLS and CDR2 is YYNGEE. CDR3 length equals 15 residues. The V and J ends lost 4 bases and 0 bases, in that order; junction bases with no gene match: 2. CDR3 bases: TGTGCCAGCAGCAGGACAGGGGATAGCAATCAGCCCCAGCATTTT. It yields the protein CASSRTGDSNQPQHF.

To note about this clone: At the DNA level, this CDR3 is encoded by other sequences in the same sample as well. The chain couples TRBV19 to TRBJ1-1; D is undetermined. V was clipped by 3 bases and J by 0 bases, with 8 bases between them. Germline CDR1 reads LNHDA; CDR2 reads SQIVND (reference sequence). The CDR3 contains 14 residues. CDR3 bases: TGTGCCAGTAGTATTGCAGGTCTGAACACTGAAGCTTTCTTT. Its translation: CASSIAGLNTEAFF.

The chain employs TRBV6-4 and TRBJ1-1, with unresolved D. This CDR3 comprises 13 residues. V dropped 3 bases and J dropped 10 bases, with 15 bases sitting between them. Looked up from germline, CDR1 is MRHNA and CDR2 is SNTAGT. The CDR3 DNA reads TGTGCCAGCAGTGAGGAAGAGAGACTCCCAGCTTTCTTT. Translation: CASSEEERLPAFF.

The chain is built from TRBV6-5 and TRBJ1-1; 11 bases map to TRBD1. From germline, CDR1 is MNHEY and CDR2 SVGAGI. The CDR3 is 15 residues long. J gave up 2 bases and V 6 bases, and 5 bases lay outside the gene matches. CDR3 protein: CASRGTGGLNTEAFF. CDR3 in DNA: TGTGCCAGCAGGGGGACAGGGGGACTCAACACTGAAGCTTTCTTT.

V usage is TRBV29-1 and J usage is TRBJ1-3; 8 bases agree with TRBD1. The germline V gene encodes CDR1 SQVTM and CDR2 ANQGSEA. There are 16 residues in the CDR3. The trim removed 4 bases at V and 1 base at J, leaving 9 bases unmatched. The CDR3 DNA sequence: TGCAGCGTTGTTATCGGACAGGGATATTCTGGAAACACCATATATTTT. Amino acid sequence: CSVVIGQGYSGNTIYF.

V usage is TRBV9 and J usage is TRBJ1-2; D is ambiguous. This CDR3 region has 14 residues. Between the trimmed V and J ends, which lost 0 bases and 1 base, there was a span of 7 bases. Germline V CDR1 and CDR2: SGDLS, YYNGEE. The chain's CDR3 is CASSVVGSNYGYTF. The CDR3 region has the DNA TGTGCCAGCAGCGTAGTGGGCAGTAACTATGGCTACACCTTC.

The chain employs TRBV27 and TRBJ2-1, with 7 bases matching TRBD1. This CDR3 comprises 16 residues. J lost 3 bases, V lost 7 bases, and 12 bases had no gene match. Germline CDR1 reads MNHEY; CDR2 reads SMNVEV (reference sequence). In DNA form, the CDR3 reads TGTGCCAGCATTTCCTATCCTACAGGGGACTACAATGAGCAGTTCTTC. Protein: CASISYPTGDYNEQFF.

This clone was counted once. The V gene is TRBV3-1 (or the pseudogene TRBV3-2), the J gene TRBJ2-1; 14 bases map to TRBD2. This CDR3 comprises 18 residues. V was clipped by 0 bases and J by 7 bases; unmatched bases: 8. The germline V gene encodes CDR1 LGHDT and CDR2 YNNKEL (reference sequence). This chain's CDR3 is CASSQESRWTSGGNEQFF. CDR3 bases: TGTGCCAGCAGCCAAGAAAGTAGGTGGACTAGCGGGGGGAATGAGCAGTTCTTC.

The V and J genes are TRBV11-3 and TRBJ1-2, with 8 positions matching TRBD1. CDR1 and CDR2 from the germline V gene are SGHNT and YENEEA. This CDR3 is built from 16 residues. J was trimmed by 8 bases and V by 0 bases; bases with no gene match: 11. The CDR3 is CASSLERTGPPLGYTF. DNA for the CDR3: TGTGCCAGCAGCTTAGAAAGGACAGGGCCCCCTCTCGGCTACACCTTC.

The chain employs TRBV9 and TRBJ2-3; 10 nucleotides align to TRBD2. J lost 1 base, V lost 0 bases, and 2 bases had no gene match. CDR1 SGDLS and CDR2 YYNGEE come from the germline V gene. The CDR3 spans 16 residues. In DNA, the CDR3 is TGTGCCAGCAGCGTAGCACTAGCGGGGCGCACAGATACGCAGTATTTT. This gives the protein CASSVALAGRTDTQYF.

The rearrangement joins TRBV5-1 to TRBJ1-2, with 10 bases aligning to TRBD1. This CDR3 contains 14 residues. The ends lost 0 bases at V and 6 bases at J; junction bases unmatched: 2. Germline CDR1 reads SGHRS; CDR2 reads YFSETQ. In DNA form, the CDR3 reads TGCGCCAGCAGCTTGGGAGGACAGGGGGATGGCTACACCTTC. Translating gives CASSLGGQGDGYTF.

This sequence joins TRBV30 and TRBJ1-2, with 7 bases aligning to TRBD1. Germline lookup yields CDR1 GTSNPN and CDR2 SVGIG (reference sequence). V was pared by 0 bases and J by 14 bases, with 9 bases of the junction left unmatched. CDR3 length: 12 amino acids. The CDR3 protein is CAWSVLQGRITF. The DNA for the CDR3 is TGTGCCTGGAGTGTATTACAGGGGAGGATTACCTTC.

Notes on this clone: The sample contains more than one DNA sequence encoding this CDR3. This rearrangement joins TRBV3-1 (or the pseudogene TRBV3-2) to TRBJ2-7; maybe TRBD1 (5 bases). Germline V lookup: CDR1 LGHDT, CDR2 YNNKEL (reference sequence). CDR3 length: 12 amino acids. V was clipped by 4 bases and J by 3 bases, with 7 bases between them. The CDR3 coding sequence is TGTGCCAGCAGCCTAAGGGGCTACGAGCAGTACTTC. Its protein product is CASSLRGYEQYF.

The chain is built from TRBV3-1 (or the pseudogene TRBV3-2) and TRBJ1-3; no clear D. Deletions cut 1 base from V and 4 bases from J, with 11 bases between. The CDR3 has 15 residues. The germline V gene encodes CDR1 LGHDT and CDR2 YNNKEL (reference sequence). The CDR3 sequence: CASSQVLFRGNTIYF. The CDR3 coding sequence is TGTGCCAGCAGCCAAGTTCTATTCCGCGGAAACACCATATATTTT.

This rearrangement joins TRBV10-2 to TRBJ1-4, with a possible D match to TRBD1 (5 bases). This CDR3 has 17 residues. The V end was cut by 2 bases, the J end by 3 bases, with 16 bases between. From germline, CDR1 is WSHSY and CDR2 SAAADI. The CDR3 region has the DNA TGCGCCAGCAGTGAGCCCGGTTCGGGGGAGGCTAATGAAAAACTGTTTTTT. It is translated as CASSEPGSGEANEKLFF.

The chain is built from TRBV2 and TRBJ2-7; tentatively, D is TRBD1 (5 bases). The CDR3 loop spans 13 amino acids. Germline CDR1 SNHLY, CDR2 FYNNEI. V was trimmed by 6 bases and J by 2 bases, leaving 11 bases between them. The chain's CDR3 is CASRTDSAYEQYF. CDR3 nucleotides: TGTGCCAGCAGAACCGACAGTGCCTACGAGCAGTACTTC.

This clone was recorded a few times. Here the CDR3 reads CAWSLVGAQHF. The CDR3 DNA reads as TGTGCCTGGAGTCTGGTCGGGGCCCAGCATTTT. The rearrangement links TRBV30 to TRBJ1-5, with D unresolved. V lost 2 bases and J 11 bases, leaving 10 bases between the germline ends. The CDR3 is 11 amino acids. The germline gives CDR1 GTSNPN, CDR2 SVGIG (reference sequence). Combining the CDR3 with reference TRBV30 and TRBJ1-5 gives the whole variable domain SQTIHQWPATLVQPVGSPLSLECTVEGTSNPNLYWYRQAAGRGLQLLFYSVGIGQISSEVPQNLSASRPQDRQFILSSKKLLLSDSGFYLCAWSLVGAQHFGDGTRLSIL.